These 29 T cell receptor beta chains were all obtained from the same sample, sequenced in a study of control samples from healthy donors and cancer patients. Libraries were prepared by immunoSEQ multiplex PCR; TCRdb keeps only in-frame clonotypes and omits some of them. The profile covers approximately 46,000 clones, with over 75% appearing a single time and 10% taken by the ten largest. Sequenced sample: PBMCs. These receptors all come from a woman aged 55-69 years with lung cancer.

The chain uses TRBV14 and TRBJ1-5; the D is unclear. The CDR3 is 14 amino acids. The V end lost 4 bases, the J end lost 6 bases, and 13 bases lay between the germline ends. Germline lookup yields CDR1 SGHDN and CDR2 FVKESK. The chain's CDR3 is CASSLVGSTQPQHF. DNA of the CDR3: TGTGCCAGCAGCCTGGTGGGGTCCACTCAGCCCCAGCATTTT.

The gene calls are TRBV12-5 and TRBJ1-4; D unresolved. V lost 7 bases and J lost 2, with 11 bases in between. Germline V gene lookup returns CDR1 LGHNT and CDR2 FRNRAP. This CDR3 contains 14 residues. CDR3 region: CASAPFGTNEKLFF. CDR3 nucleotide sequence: TGTGCTAGTGCCCCCTTCGGGACTAATGAAAAACTGTTTTTT.

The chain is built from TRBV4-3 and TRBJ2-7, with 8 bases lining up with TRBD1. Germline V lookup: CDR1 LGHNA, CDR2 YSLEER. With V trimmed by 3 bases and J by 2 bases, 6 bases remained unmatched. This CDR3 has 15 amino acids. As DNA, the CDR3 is TGCGCCAGCAGCCAGGGGGACAGGAATGCCTACGAGCAGTACTTC. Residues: CASSQGDRNAYEQYF.

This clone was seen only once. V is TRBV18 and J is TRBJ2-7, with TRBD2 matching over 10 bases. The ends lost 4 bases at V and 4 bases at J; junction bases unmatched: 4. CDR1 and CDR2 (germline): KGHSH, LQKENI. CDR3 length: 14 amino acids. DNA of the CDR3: TGTGCCAGCTCACTAGCGGGAGGAACTTACGAGCAGTACTTC. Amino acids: CASSLAGGTYEQYF.

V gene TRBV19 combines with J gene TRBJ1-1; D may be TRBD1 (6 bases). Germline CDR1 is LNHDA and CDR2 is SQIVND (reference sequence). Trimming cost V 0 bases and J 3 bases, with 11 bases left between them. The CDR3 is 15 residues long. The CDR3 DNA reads TGTGCCAGTAGTATAGAGGACAGCATCTACACTGAAGCTTTCTTT. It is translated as CASSIEDSIYTEAFF.

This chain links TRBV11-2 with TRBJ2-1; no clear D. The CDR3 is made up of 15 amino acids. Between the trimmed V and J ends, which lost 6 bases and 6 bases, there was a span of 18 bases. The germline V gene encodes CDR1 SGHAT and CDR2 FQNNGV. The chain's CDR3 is CASRPSWRSGNEQFF. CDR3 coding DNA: TGTGCCAGCAGACCTAGTTGGCGGTCCGGCAATGAGCAGTTCTTC.

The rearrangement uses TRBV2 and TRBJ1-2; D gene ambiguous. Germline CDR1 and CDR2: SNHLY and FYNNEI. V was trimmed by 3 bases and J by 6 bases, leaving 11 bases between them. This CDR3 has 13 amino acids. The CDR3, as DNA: TGTGCCAGCAGTGAGGCAGTCAATAATGGCTACACCTTC. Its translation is CASSEAVNNGYTF.

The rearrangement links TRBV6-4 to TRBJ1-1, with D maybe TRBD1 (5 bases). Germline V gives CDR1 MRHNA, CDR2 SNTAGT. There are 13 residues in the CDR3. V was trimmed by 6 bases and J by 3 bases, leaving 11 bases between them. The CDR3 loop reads CASSPGGYTEAFF. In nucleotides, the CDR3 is TGTGCCAGCAGCCCGGGGGGGTACACTGAAGCTTTCTTT.

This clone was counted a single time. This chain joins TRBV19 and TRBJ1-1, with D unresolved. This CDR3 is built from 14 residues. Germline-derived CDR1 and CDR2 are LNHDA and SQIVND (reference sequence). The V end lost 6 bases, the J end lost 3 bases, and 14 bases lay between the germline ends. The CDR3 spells CASRSRERDTEAFF. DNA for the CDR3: TGTGCCAGTAGAAGTAGGGAAAGGGACACTGAAGCTTTCTTT.

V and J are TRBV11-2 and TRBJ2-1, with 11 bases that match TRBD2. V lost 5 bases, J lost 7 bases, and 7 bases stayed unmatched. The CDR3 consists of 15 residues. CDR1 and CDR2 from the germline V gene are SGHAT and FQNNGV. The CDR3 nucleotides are TGTGCCAGCAGCCGAAGTAGCGGGAGGGAAAATGAGCAGTTCTTC. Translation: CASSRSSGRENEQFF.

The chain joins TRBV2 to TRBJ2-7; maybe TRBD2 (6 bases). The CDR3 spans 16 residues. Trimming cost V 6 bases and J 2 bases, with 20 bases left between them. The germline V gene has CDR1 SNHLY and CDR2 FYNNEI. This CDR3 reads CASRSTFGTETYEQYF. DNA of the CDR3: TGTGCCAGCAGGTCGACGTTCGGGACTGAGACCTACGAGCAGTACTTC.

CDR3 loop: CASSLRNGLAGGYNEQFF. The DNA for the CDR3 is TGTGCCAGTAGTCTCCGAAACGGACTAGCGGGAGGGTACAATGAGCAGTTCTTC. The chain couples TRBV19 to TRBJ2-1, with 15 bases that match TRBD2. Germline V gene sequence: CDR1 LNHDA, CDR2 SQIVND (reference sequence). The V gene end was trimmed by 5 bases and the J gene end by 4 bases; junction bases not matched to a gene: 9. This CDR3 contains 18 residues.

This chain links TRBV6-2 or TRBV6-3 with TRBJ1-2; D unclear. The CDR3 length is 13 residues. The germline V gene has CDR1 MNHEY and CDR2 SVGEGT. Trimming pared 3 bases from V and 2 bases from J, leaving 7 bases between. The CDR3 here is CASSYGRNYGYTF. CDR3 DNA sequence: TGTGCCAGCAGTTATGGCAGAAACTATGGCTACACCTTC.

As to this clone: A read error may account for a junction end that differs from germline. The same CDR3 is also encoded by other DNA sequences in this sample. The CDR3 DNA reads as TGCGCCACCTCCTCGGAGTACAATGAGCAGTTCTTC. It translates to CATSSEYNEQFF. V gene TRBV24-1 combines with J gene TRBJ2-1; D remains ambiguous. Germline CDR1 and CDR2: KGHDR and SFDVKD. The CDR3 runs 12 residues.

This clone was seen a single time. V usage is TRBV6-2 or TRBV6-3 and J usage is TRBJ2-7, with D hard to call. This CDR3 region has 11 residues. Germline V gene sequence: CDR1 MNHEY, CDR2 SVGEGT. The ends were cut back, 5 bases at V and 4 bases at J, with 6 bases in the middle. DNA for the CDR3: TGTGCCAGCAGTACGGGTTACGAGCAGTACTTC. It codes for CASSTGYEQYF.

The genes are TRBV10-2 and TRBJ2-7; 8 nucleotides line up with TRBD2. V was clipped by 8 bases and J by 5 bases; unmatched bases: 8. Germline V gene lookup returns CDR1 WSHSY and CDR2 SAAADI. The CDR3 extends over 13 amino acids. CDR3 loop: CASGVAGNHEQYF. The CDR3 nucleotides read TGCGCCAGCGGGGTAGCGGGAAACCACGAGCAGTACTTC.

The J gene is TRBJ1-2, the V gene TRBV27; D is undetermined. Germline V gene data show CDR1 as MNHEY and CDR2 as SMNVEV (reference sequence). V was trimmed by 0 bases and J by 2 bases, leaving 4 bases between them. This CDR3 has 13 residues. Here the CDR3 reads CASSLSGNYGYTF. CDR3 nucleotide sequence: TGTGCCAGCAGTTTATCGGGCAACTATGGCTACACCTTC.

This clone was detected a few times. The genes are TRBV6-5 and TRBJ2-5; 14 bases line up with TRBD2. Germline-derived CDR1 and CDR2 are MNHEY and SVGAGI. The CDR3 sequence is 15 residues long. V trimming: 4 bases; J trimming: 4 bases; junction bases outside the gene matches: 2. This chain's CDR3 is CASSWGTSGRETQYF. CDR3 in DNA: TGTGCCAGCAGTTGGGGGACTAGCGGGAGAGAGACCCAGTACTTC.

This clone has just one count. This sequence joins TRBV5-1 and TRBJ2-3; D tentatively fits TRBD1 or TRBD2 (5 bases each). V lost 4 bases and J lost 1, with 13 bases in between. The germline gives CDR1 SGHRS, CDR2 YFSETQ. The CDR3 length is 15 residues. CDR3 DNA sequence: TGCGCCAGCAGCCTAGGACTGGGGGGCACAGATACGCAGTATTTT. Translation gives CASSLGLGGTDTQYF.

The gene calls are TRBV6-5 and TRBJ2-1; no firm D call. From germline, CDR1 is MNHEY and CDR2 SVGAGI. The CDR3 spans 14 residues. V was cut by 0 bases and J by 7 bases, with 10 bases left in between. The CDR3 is CASSYSDGSNEQFF. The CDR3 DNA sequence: TGTGCCAGCAGTTACTCCGATGGATCTAATGAGCAGTTCTTC.

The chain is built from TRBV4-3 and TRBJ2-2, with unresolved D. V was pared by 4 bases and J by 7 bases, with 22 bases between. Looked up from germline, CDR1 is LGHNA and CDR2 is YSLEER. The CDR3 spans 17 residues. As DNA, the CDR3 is TGCGCCAGCAGCCCCCGGACCGGGCCTCTAATATACGGGGAGCTGTTTTTT. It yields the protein CASSPRTGPLIYGELFF.

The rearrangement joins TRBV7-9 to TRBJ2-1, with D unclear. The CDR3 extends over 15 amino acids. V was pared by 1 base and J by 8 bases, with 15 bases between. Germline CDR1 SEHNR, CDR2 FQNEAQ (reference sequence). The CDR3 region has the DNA TGTGCCAGCAGCTTAGGGGCTTCTAGGTCCGATGAGCAGTTCTTC. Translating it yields CASSLGASRSDEQFF.

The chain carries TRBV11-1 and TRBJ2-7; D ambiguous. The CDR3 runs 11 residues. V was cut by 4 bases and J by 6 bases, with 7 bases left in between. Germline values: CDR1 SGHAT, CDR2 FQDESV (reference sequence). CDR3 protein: CASSSEGEQYF. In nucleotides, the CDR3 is TGTGCCAGCAGCTCAGAAGGCGAGCAGTACTTC.

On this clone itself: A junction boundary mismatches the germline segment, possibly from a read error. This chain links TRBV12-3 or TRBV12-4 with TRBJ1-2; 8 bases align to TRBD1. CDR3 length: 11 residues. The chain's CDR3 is CASSFGDRSAF. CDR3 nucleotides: TGTGCCAGCAGTTTCGGGGACAGGTCGGCCTTC.

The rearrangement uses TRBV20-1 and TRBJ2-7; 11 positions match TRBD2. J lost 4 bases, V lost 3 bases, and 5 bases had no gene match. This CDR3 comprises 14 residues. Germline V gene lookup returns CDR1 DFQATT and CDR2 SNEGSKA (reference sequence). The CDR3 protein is CSASMGLAEYEQYF. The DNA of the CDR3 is TGCAGTGCTAGTATGGGACTAGCGGAATACGAGCAGTACTTC.

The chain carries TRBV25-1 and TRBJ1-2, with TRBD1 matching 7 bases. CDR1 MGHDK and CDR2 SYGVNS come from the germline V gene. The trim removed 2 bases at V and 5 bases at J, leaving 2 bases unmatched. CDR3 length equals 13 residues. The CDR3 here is CASSEQGVYGYTF. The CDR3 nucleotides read TGTGCCAGCAGTGAACAGGGGGTTTATGGCTACACCTTC.

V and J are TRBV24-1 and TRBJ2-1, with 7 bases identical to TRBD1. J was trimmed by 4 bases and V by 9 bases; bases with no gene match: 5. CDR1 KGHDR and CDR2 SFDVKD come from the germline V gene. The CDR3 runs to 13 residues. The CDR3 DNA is TGTGCCACCCGGGACAGATTATACAATGAGCAGTTCTTC. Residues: CATRDRLYNEQFF.

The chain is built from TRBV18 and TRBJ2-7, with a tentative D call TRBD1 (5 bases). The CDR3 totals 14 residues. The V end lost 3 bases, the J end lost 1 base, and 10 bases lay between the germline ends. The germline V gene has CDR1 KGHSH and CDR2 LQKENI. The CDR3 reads CASSPPQASYEQYF. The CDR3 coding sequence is TGTGCCAGCTCACCCCCACAGGCTTCCTACGAGCAGTACTTC.

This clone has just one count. CDR3 nucleotides: TGTGCCAGCAGCCCCGGGACTAACCTATACGAGCAGTACTTC. It encodes CASSPGTNLYEQYF. The chain employs TRBV5-4 and TRBJ2-7; 7 positions agree with TRBD2. The germline gives CDR1 SGHNT, CDR2 YYREEE (reference sequence). The V segment lost 4 bases and the J segment 4 bases; nucleotides outside the gene matches: 8. The CDR3 is 14 amino acids. The entire variable domain, with the rest obtained from reference TRBV5-4 and TRBJ2-7, is as follows: ETGVTQSPTHLIKTRGQQVTLRCSSQSGHNTVSWYQQALGQGPQFIFQYYREEENGRGNFPPRFSGLQFPNYSSELNVNALELDDSALYLCASSPGTNLYEQYFGPGTRLTVT.